One and the same sample provided the 10 T cell receptor beta chains below, sequenced in a study of STAT5B mutations in CD4+ large granular lymphocyte leukemia. Profiling relied on immunoSEQ multiplex PCR, and the TCRdb table lists in-frame clones only, not all of them. The sample includes about 38,000 clones, more than 60% of them seen just once. Sequencing was carried out using CD4+ T cells from blood buffy coats. The origin of the receptors is a human donor in good health.

This clone showed up just a few times. The chain employs TRBV6-1 and TRBJ2-7; TRBD1 agrees at 7 bases. J was trimmed by 2 bases and V by 8 bases; bases with no gene match: 9. The CDR3 spans 14 residues. The germline gives CDR1 MNHNS, CDR2 SASEGT. CDR3 coding DNA: TGTGCCAGCTCATCAGGGGGTATTCCCTACGAGCAGTACTTC. It translates to CASSSGGIPYEQYF.

V gene TRBV4-1 combines with J gene TRBJ1-5; 10 nucleotides match TRBD1. Germline CDR1 and CDR2: MGHRA and YSYEKL. Trimming at V came to 3 bases and at J to 6 bases, leaving 2 bases not matched to a gene. This CDR3 spans 14 amino acids. In DNA form, the CDR3 reads TGCGCCAGCAGCCAGACAGGGGGCCCTCAGCCCCAGCATTTT. Translation: CASSQTGGPQPQHF.

The rearrangement uses TRBV29-1 and TRBJ2-1; D is ambiguous. CDR1 is SQVTM and CDR2 is ANQGSEA in the germline V gene. V lost 5 bases and J lost 9, with 17 bases in between. The CDR3 consists of 13 residues. The CDR3 DNA sequence: TGCAGCGTTCATGACACGCTCTGGAGTGAGCAGTTCTTC. Amino acid sequence: CSVHDTLWSEQFF.

The gene calls are TRBV5-1 and TRBJ2-7; 7 bases map to TRBD2. Germline V lookup: CDR1 SGHRS, CDR2 YFSETQ. The CDR3 is 15 residues long. V was clipped by 0 bases and J by 1 base; unmatched bases: 4. The CDR3 loop reads CASSLAGRGSYEQYF. CDR3 in DNA: TGCGCCAGCAGCTTGGCCGGGCGGGGGTCCTACGAGCAGTACTTC.

This rearrangement joins TRBV23-1 to TRBJ1-2; D unresolved. TRBV23-1 counts as an open reading frame of uncertain function. The CDR3 loop spans 14 amino acids. V shed 0 bases and J shed 1 base, with 6 bases lying between them. The CDR3, as DNA: TGCGCCAGCAGTCAATCCGGGGTTAACTATGGCTACACCTTC. Its protein is CASSQSGVNYGYTF.

The gene calls are TRBV4-1 and TRBJ2-3; TRBD2 matches at 14 bases. V was pared by 2 bases and J by 3 bases, with 4 bases of the junction left unmatched. CDR1 and CDR2 from the germline V gene are MGHRA and YSYEKL. The CDR3 covers 17 residues. Here the CDR3 reads CASSQRGLAGETDTQYF. The CDR3 coding sequence is TGCGCCAGCAGCCAACGGGGACTAGCGGGGGAAACAGATACGCAGTATTTT.

This sequence joins TRBV6-5 and TRBJ2-5; unclear D gene. The V gene lost 2 bases and the J gene lost 3 bases, with 7 bases spanning the gap. The CDR3 is made up of 13 amino acids. Germline lookup yields CDR1 MNHEY and CDR2 SVGAGI. CDR3 DNA sequence: TGTGCCAGCAGTTACAGGGCTGAAGAGACCCAGTACTTC. It specifies CASSYRAEETQYF.

In its sample, this clone was seen a few times. The V call is TRBV12-5, the J call TRBJ2-2; 8 bases are a match to TRBD2. The CDR3 spans 17 residues. The germline CDR1 and CDR2 sequences are LGHNT and FRNRAP. Trimming removed 0 bases from V and 4 bases from J; junction bases left unmatched: 7. The CDR3 DNA reads as TGTGCTAGTGGTTTGGTACTAGGTAGCGGGATCACCGGGGAGCTGTTTTTT. It yields the protein CASGLVLGSGITGELFF.

The rearrangement joins TRBV7-2 to TRBJ2-2; unclear D gene. V gave up 5 bases and J gave up 4 bases, with 5 bases separating them. The CDR3 has 12 amino acids. Germline CDR1 and CDR2: SGHTA and FQGNSA. The CDR3 DNA reads TGTGCCAGCAGCCGCGGCACCGGGGAGCTGTTTTTT. This codes for CASSRGTGELFF.

In this sample, this clone turned up a few times. The chain couples TRBV4-2 to TRBJ2-2; D tentatively fits TRBD1 or TRBD2 (6 bases each). The length of the CDR3 is 14 residues. Germline values: CDR1 LGHNA, CDR2 YNFKEQ. The V end was cut by 1 base, the J end by 5 bases, with 8 bases between. This CDR3 reads CASSQGGGTGELFF. The DNA for the CDR3 is TGTGCCAGCAGCCAAGGAGGGGGGACCGGGGAGCTGTTTTTT.